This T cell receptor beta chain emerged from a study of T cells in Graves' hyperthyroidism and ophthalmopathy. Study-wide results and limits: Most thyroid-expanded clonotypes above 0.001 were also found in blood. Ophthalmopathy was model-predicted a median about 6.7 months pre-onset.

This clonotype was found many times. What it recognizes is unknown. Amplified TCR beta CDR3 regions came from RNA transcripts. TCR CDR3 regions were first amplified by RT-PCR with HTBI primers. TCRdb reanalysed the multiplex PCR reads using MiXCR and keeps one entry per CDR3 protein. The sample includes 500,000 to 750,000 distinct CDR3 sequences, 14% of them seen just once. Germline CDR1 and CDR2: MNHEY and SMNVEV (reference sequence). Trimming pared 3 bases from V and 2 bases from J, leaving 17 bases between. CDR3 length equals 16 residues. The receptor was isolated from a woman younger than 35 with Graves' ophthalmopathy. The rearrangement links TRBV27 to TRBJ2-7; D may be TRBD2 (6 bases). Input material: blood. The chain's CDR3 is CASSFRGKEGTYEQYF. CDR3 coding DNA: TGTGCCAGCAGTTTCCGTGGAAAGGAGGGCACCTACGAGCAGTACTTC.